This record covers a single TCR beta chain. What this receptor recognizes is not known. Per-nucleotide qualities are absent, and no much larger clonotype sits a single base away. Including cysteine and phenylalanine, the CDR3 has 15 amino acids. CDR3 DNA is the only sequence kept; it has 45 bases, read in frame from the first base. Per the germline V gene, SGHVS is the CDR1 and FQNEAQ is the CDR2. V and J are truncated by 1 base and 9 bases respectively, leaving an intervening sequence of 19 bases. Healthy HIV-negative adults with no recently reported acute infections or vaccinations were included as donors. All donors were Caucasian adults living in Nashville, Tennessee, USA. Magnetic negative selection was used to enrich CD4+ T cells, after which naive cells were positively selected on CD45RA and the negative fraction became the memory subset. After blood collection by leukapheresis, PBMCs were isolated using Ficoll-Histopaque density gradient centrifugation and then cryopreserved in the vapor phase of liquid nitrogen. Purity and quantity of every magnetically sorted T cell population were checked by analytical flow cytometry. Genomic DNA was isolated from every sorted fraction and measured by UV absorbance on a Nanodrop 2000c.

This specimen comes from a study of shared clonotypes between healthy human individuals (dated by TCRdb to 2020 to 2022). For the wider study: The cohort comprised a couple of women and a few men aged 18 to 49 years. For each donor, three plates each were used for CD4 naive and CD4 memory, two plates were used for CD8 naive, and one plate was used for CD8 memory. The study deeply sequenced blood TCR repertoires of several healthy adults to estimate repertoire size and the extent of clonotype sharing between individuals. Different laboratories and diverse techniques were used to prepare libraries and sequence TCR repertoires, to increase sequencing depth and limit assay-specific biases. Each donor's leukapheresis produced roughly between about 0.9 and 9.5 billion PBMCs. Points the paper makes about the study in general: Naive subsets generally had larger estimated clonotype richness than memory subsets did. Rarefaction of sorted-subset datasets indicated incomplete sequencing despite the large sequencing depth. Only blood was sampled, and tissue TCR repertoires likely differ from those in blood. Clonotypes shared by all four sorted-subset donors showed higher generation probabilities than non-shared clonotypes. Pairwise subsampling led to the expectation that sequencing depth would affect the degree of clonotype sharing among donors. Because the study included only a small number of donors, the genetic and exposure-history diversity represented was limited. About 5% of naive CD4, approximately 3.7% of naive CD8, 2% to 2.5% of memory CD4, and around 0.4% of memory CD8 clonotypes were shared across a handful of donors.

Using the deep immunoSEQ assay, multiplex PCR amplified TCR CDR3 regions from genomic DNA. Genomic DNA extracted from each cell subset was distributed evenly over all wells of several immunoSEQ 96-well plates, and each plate served as one replicate. For sorted subsets, each replicate PCR was loaded with 200 ng genomic DNA, equivalent to 30,000 or so T cell genomes. Purified libraries were measured with a Qubit 3.0 fluorometer, size-checked on a Bioanalyzer 2100, and measured again with the KAPA Library Quantification kit. A separate single-read 150-cycle Illumina NextSeq 550 flow cell was used to sequence each immunoSEQ 96-well plate. Processing in the source paper ran as follows. The immunoSEQ output contained only junctional sequences without quality scores, so filtering could not match that applied to full-length reads. Sequences were annotated with PyIR, a Python wrapper for IgBLAST v1.9, using IMGT germline references to assign V/J genes and CDR3. Any read was removed if the V/J assignment was weak (E-value above 1e-6), the CDR3 was missing, or the read contained stop codons, out-of-frame junctions, or ambiguous translated residues. V3J clonotypes were defined by identical inferred V gene, J gene, and CDR3 amino acid sequence. To compute the percentage overlap between repertoires, the number of shared unique clonotypes was divided by the size of the smaller repertoire. Repertoire richness was assessed with RTK rarefaction, the Chao1 estimator, and Recon v2.1 estimates of unobserved clonotypes. OLGA was used to compute generation probabilities for all TCRbeta clonotypes that the gDNA method yielded from a few donors. The source is immuneACCESS, and TCRdb retained only in-frame sequences with V and J called. Part of the clones is not carried over; for the studies checked, unresolved V genes explain less than half of this, and the remainder is unexplained. V, J and clone size are taken as reported in that table, and D and trimming were inferred from the DNA itself. The sample data list about 2.4 million clones, and approximately 90% of these were observed just once. The ten largest clones take up more than 0.12% of the sample.

The sequence derives from a man aged 18 to 29 in good health. The rearranged segments are TRBV7-8 and TRBJ2-7; the D gene lacks a confident call. Sequencing used naive CD4+ T cells sorted from blood. Taken with the paper, the label for cell subset or site translates to: CD45RA+ positively selected. CDR3 protein: CASSLDAALPYGQYF. The DNA is TGTGCCAGCAGCTTAGATGCGGCGCTTCCCTATGGGCAGTACTTC.